The 15 T cell receptor beta chains listed next were all sequenced from one sample in a study of T cell changes during pregnancy in multiple sclerosis. Assay used: immunoSEQ multiplex PCR; TCRdb lists only in-frame clones, some missing. The sample shows some 130,000 clones, 95% to 98% of them seen only once. Specimen: peripheral blood, collected after pregnancy. The receptors stem from a female donor with multiple sclerosis, enrolled in a pregnancy study.

The J gene is TRBJ1-2, the V gene TRBV4-2; D unresolved. This CDR3 is built from 12 residues. Trimming took off 3 bases at V and 8 bases at J, with 10 bases between the two ends. CDR1 is LGHNA, CDR2 YNFKEQ, per germline. CDR3 residues: CASSHPPEGYTF. DNA of the CDR3: TGTGCCAGCAGCCATCCGCCGGAGGGCTACACCTTC.

V gene TRBV5-1 combines with J gene TRBJ2-3; 7 positions agree with TRBD2. CDR1 SGHRS and CDR2 YFSETQ come from the germline V gene. The CDR3 length is 14 residues. V shed 7 bases, J shed 6 bases, and the junction held 11 bases outside the gene matches. CDR3 in amino acids: CASGSGAPYDTQYF. CDR3 in DNA: TGCGCCAGCGGGAGCGGGGCCCCATACGATACGCAGTATTTT.

This chain links TRBV7-3 with TRBJ2-3; 7 bases map to TRBD2. The germline V gene encodes CDR1 SGHTA and CDR2 FQGTGA. With V trimmed by 2 bases and J by 0 bases, 5 bases remained unmatched. The length of the CDR3 is 16 residues. CDR3 in DNA: TGTGCCAGCAGCTTAGGGATAGCGGGTAGCACAGATACGCAGTATTTT. It specifies CASSLGIAGSTDTQYF.

This clone was recorded only once. This chain connects TRBV5-6 to TRBJ1-1, with 9 positions matching TRBD1. The CDR3 has 14 amino acids. With V trimmed by 3 bases and J by 12 bases, 12 bases remained unmatched. Germline-derived CDR1 and CDR2 are SGHDT and YYEEEE. In DNA form, the CDR3 reads TGTGCCAGCAGCTCCCCGGGACAGGGTTTGGGGACTTTCTTT. Translating it yields CASSSPGQGLGTFF.

The CDR3 sequence is CASSVDTGTGNTIYF. The CDR3 DNA sequence: TGTGCCAGCAGCGTAGACACAGGAACTGGAAACACCATATATTTT. J is TRBJ1-3 and V is TRBV9, with D tentatively TRBD1 (5 bases). V lost 0 bases and J 2 bases, leaving 9 bases between the germline ends. The CDR3 has 15 residues. The germline CDR1 and CDR2 sequences are SGDLS and YYNGEE.

This rearrangement joins TRBV19 to TRBJ1-2; D remains unclear. Trimming left V 5 bases short and J 7 bases short, with 11 bases between. Germline V gene data show CDR1 as LNHDA and CDR2 as SQIVND (reference sequence). The CDR3 length is 12 residues. CDR3 residues: CASSPAPGGYTF. CDR3 nucleotide sequence: TGTGCCAGTAGTCCCGCGCCGGGTGGCTACACCTTC.

The genes are TRBV6-5 and TRBJ2-1; possibly TRBD2 for D (5 bases). From germline, CDR1 is MNHEY and CDR2 SVGAGI. This CDR3 contains 16 residues. V shed 2 bases and J shed 5 bases, with 16 bases lying between them. The CDR3 DNA reads TGTGCCAGCAGTTACGCCCGGACTTGGCCGAACAATGAGCAGTTCTTC. Encoded protein: CASSYARTWPNNEQFF.

The chain joins TRBV6-5 to TRBJ2-7; TRBD2 aligns across 10 bases. This CDR3 has 14 residues. Germline-derived CDR1 and CDR2 are MNHEY and SVGAGI. Germline trimming cut 5 bases from V and 3 bases from J; bases unmatched to any gene: 4. CDR3 coding DNA: TGTGCCAGCAGTCCTAGCGGGAGTCGCTACGAGCAGTACTTC. This sequence encodes CASSPSGSRYEQYF.

The rearrangement uses TRBV30 and TRBJ1-1; D is unresolved. The germline CDR1 and CDR2 sequences are GTSNPN and SVGIG (reference sequence). Trimming stripped 1 base from V and 0 bases from J, with 24 bases between. This CDR3 has 19 residues. For the CDR3, the DNA is TGTGCCTGGAGTGGAGGTTTGTTCCTCGCCGACCCAATGAACACTGAAGCTTTCTTT. Its protein product is CAWSGGLFLADPMNTEAFF.

The V gene is TRBV27, the J gene TRBJ2-1; 12 bases fit TRBD2. V dropped 6 bases and J dropped 2; count of bases not matched to a gene: 14. Germline V gene data show CDR1 as MNHEY and CDR2 as SMNVEV (reference sequence). CDR3 length: 19 residues. CDR3 sequence reads: CASSVKAWTSGTAYNEQFF. Written as DNA, the CDR3 is TGTGCCAGCAGCGTAAAGGCCTGGACTAGCGGGACTGCCTACAATGAGCAGTTCTTC.

The chain carries TRBV28 and TRBJ1-5; 7 bases match TRBD1. Germline assignment: CDR1 MDHEN and CDR2 SYDVKM. There are 17 residues in the CDR3. Trimming removed 6 bases from V and 0 bases from J; junction bases left unmatched: 11. The CDR3 reads CASSWRSGQFSNQPQHF. CDR3 DNA sequence: TGTGCCAGCAGCTGGAGATCGGGACAGTTTAGCAATCAGCCCCAGCATTTT.

In its sample, this clone was seen once. The V gene is TRBV19, the J gene TRBJ2-5, with 7 bases that match TRBD1. Germline V CDR1 and CDR2: LNHDA, SQIVND (reference sequence). J gave up 5 bases and V 1 base, and 1 base lay outside the gene matches. The CDR3 covers 13 residues. The CDR3, as DNA: TGTGCCAGTAGTATAGGCAGGGGGGAGACCCAGTACTTC. Translation: CASSIGRGETQYF.

The chain joins TRBV19 to TRBJ1-1; no clear D gene. Trimming removed 3 bases at V and 0 bases at J, with 14 bases between. Germline V gene data show CDR1 as LNHDA and CDR2 as SQIVND (reference sequence). CDR3 size: 16 residues. The CDR3 nucleotides are TGTGCCAGTAGTATCAGAGCGGGTCGCATGAACACTGAAGCTTTCTTT. Its translation: CASSIRAGRMNTEAFF.

The V and J genes are TRBV27 and TRBJ2-7; possibly TRBD2 for D (5 bases). Per the germline V gene, CDR1 is MNHEY and CDR2 is SMNVEV (reference sequence). Trimming left V 4 bases short and J 1 base short, with 14 bases between. CDR3 size: 15 residues. CDR3 amino acids: CASSSTVATSYEQYF. The CDR3 DNA is TGTGCCAGCAGTTCAACAGTAGCGACTTCCTACGAGCAGTACTTC.

The chain recombines TRBV6-1 with TRBJ2-3, with D possibly matching TRBD2 (6 bases). The V and J ends lost 8 bases and 6 bases respectively, with 15 bases between them. Germline assignment: CDR1 MNHNS and CDR2 SASEGT. The CDR3 is 13 residues long. CDR3 DNA sequence: TGTGCCAGCGCGGGGTCTACTGTTGATACGCAGTATTTT. It is translated as CASAGSTVDTQYF.